This T cell receptor (beta chain) came from a study of post-analysis software for immune sequencing data. About the study: Some patients lacked subtype; others had relapsing-remitting, secondary progressive or progressive-relapsing disease.

Worth noting for this clonotype: Antigen specificity is unknown.

Unique-molecular-identifier-tagged TCR beta cDNA libraries were used. Input amounts of roughly 0.85 to 10 million T cells were used. These gave 500,000 or so cDNA molecules, so each molecule approximated one T cell. TCRdb reprocessed the PCR reads with MiXCR, giving one entry per CDR3 protein. The table includes fewer than 900,000 distinct CDR3 sequences, more than 45% detected once. Germline values: CDR1 SGHTA, CDR2 FQGNSA. V was clipped by 4 bases and J by 0 bases, with 11 bases between them. This CDR3 is built from 15 residues. Study-wide points: Strong co-clustering by F measure was seen for same-batch samples. Controls significantly exceeded multiple sclerosis patients in normalized Chao1 diversity. The study found TRBV5-6, TRBV5-1 and TRBV20-1 among five TRBV segments more frequent in patients than controls.

The sample was blood. This rearrangement joins TRBV7-2 to TRBJ2-3; no clear D. The receptor's source is a girl aged 10 to 17 with multiple sclerosis. Here the CDR3 reads CASSWGIASTDTQYF. For the CDR3, the DNA is TGTGCCAGCAGCTGGGGAATTGCTAGCACAGATACGCAGTATTTT.